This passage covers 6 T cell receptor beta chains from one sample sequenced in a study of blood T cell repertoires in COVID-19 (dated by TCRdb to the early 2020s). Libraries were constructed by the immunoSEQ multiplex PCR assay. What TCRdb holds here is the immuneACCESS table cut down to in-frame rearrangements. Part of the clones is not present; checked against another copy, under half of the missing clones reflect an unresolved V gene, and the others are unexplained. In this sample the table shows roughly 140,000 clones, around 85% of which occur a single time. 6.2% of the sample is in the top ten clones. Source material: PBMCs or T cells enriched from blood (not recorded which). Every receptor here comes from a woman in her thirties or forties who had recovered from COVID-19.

The CDR3: CASSFPGAGGLNTEAFF. The DNA of the CDR3 is TGTGCCAGCAGTTTCCCTGGGGCAGGGGGACTTAACACTGAAGCTTTCTTT. V gene TRBV28 combines with J gene TRBJ1-1, with TRBD1 matching 7 bases. With 3 bases clipped from V and 2 bases from J, the junction kept 12 bases outside the gene matches. The germline V gene encodes CDR1 MDHEN and CDR2 SYDVKM. The CDR3 runs 17 residues.

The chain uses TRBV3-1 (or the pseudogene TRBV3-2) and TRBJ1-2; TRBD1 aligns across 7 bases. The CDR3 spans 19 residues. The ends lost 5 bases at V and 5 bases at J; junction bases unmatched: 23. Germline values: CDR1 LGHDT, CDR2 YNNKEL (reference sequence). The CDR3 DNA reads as TGTGCCAGCAGCTTCACGACAGGGACGATCAAATGGGGCCTATATGGCTACACCTTC. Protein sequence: CASSFTTGTIKWGLYGYTF.

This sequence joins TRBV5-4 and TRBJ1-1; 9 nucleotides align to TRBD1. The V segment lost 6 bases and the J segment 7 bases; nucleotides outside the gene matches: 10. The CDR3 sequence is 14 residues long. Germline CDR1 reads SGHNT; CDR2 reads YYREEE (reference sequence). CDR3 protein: CASISEGQGVEAFF. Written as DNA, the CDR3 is TGTGCCAGCATCTCAGAGGGACAGGGTGTTGAAGCTTTCTTT.

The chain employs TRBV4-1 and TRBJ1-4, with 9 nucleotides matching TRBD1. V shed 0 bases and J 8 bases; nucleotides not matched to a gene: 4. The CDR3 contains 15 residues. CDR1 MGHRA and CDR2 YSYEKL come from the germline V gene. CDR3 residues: CASSQDPGTGEKLFF. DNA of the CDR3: TGCGCCAGCAGCCAAGATCCAGGGACAGGGGAAAAACTGTTTTTT.

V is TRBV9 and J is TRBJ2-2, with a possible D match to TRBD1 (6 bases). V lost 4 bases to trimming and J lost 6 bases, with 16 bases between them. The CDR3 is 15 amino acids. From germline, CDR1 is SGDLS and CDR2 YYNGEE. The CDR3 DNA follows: TGTGCCAGCAGCCCGCCCGGTGGGGGCGCCGGGGAGCTGTTTTTT. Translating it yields CASSPPGGGAGELFF.

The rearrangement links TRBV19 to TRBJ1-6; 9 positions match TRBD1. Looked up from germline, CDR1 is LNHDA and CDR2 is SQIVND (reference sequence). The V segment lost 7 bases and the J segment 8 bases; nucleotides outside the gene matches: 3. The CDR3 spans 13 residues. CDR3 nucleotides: TGTGCCAGTAAGGGACAGGGTTATTCACCCCTCCACTTT. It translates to CASKGQGYSPLHF.